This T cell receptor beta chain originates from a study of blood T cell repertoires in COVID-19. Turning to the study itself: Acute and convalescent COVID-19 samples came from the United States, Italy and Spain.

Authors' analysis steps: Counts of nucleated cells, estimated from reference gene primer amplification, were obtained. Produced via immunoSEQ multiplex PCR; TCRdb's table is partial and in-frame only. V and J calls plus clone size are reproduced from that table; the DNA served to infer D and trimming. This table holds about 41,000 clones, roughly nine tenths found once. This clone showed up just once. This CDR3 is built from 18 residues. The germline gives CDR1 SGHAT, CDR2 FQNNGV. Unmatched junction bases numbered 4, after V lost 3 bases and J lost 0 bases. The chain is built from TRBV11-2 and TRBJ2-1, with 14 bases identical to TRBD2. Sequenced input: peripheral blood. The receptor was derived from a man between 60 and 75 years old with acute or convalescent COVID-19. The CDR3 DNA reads TGTGCCAGCAGCTTCCGGACTAGCGGGGGGAGCTCCTACAATGAGCAGTTCTTC. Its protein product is CASSFRTSGGSSYNEQFF. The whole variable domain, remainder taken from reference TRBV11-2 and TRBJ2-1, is EAGVAQSPRYKIIEKRQSVAFWCNPISGHATLYWYQQILGQGPKLLIQFQNNGVVDDSQLPKDRFSAERLKGVDSTLKIQPAKLEDSAVYLCASSFRTSGGSSYNEQFFGPGTRLTVL.